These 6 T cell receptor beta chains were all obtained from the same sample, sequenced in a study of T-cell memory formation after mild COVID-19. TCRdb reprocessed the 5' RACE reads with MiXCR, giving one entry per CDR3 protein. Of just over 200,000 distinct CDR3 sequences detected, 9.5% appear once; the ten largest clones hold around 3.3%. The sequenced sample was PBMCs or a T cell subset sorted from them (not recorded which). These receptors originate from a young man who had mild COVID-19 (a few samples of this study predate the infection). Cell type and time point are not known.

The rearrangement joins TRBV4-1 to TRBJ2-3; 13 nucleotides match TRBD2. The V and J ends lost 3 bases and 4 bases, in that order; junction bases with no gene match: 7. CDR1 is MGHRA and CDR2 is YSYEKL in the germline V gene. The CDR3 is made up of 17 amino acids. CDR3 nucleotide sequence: TGCGCCAGCAGCCAGGTTCGACTAGCGGGGGGACCAGATACGCAGTATTTT. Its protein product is CASSQVRLAGGPDTQYF.

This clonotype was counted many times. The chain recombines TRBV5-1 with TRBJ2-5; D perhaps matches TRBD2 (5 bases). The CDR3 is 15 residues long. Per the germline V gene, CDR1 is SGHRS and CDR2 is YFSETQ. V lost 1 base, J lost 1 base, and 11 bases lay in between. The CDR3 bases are TGCGCCAGCAGCTTGCTTCCGGGGTCCCAAGAGACCCAGTACTTC. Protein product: CASSLLPGSQETQYF.

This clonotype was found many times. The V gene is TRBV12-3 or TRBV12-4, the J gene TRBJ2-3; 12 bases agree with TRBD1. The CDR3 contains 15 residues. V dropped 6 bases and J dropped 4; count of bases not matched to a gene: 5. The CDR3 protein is CASRGQGAIADTQYF. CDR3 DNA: TGTGCCAGCAGGGGACAGGGGGCAATCGCAGATACGCAGTATTTT.

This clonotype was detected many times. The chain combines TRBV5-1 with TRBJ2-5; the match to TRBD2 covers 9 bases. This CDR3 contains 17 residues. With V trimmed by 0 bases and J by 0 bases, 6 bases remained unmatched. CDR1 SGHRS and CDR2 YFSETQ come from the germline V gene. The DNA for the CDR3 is TGCGCCAGCAGCTTGGCCGGGAGCGGGAGGTACCAAGAGACCCAGTACTTC. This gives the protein CASSLAGSGRYQETQYF. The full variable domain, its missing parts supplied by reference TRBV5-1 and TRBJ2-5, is KAGVTQTPRYLIKTRGQQVTLSCSPISGHRSVSWYQQTPGQGLQFLFEYFSETQRNKGNFPGRFSGRQFSNSRSEMNVSTLELGDSALYLCASSLAGSGRYQETQYFGPGTRLLVL.

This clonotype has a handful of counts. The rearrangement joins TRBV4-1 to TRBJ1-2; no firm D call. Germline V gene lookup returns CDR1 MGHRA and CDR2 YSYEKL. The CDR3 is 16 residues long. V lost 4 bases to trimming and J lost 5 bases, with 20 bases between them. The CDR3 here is CASSRIRPGSYYGYTF. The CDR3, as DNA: TGCGCCAGCAGCCGGATAAGGCCGGGATCGTATTATGGCTACACCTTC.

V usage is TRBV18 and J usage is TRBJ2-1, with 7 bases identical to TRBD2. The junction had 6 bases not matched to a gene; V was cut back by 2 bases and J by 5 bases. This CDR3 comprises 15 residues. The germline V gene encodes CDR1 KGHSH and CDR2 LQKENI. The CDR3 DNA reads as TGTGCCAGCTCACCAGTAGCAGCGGGGAACAATGAGCAGTTCTTC. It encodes CASSPVAAGNNEQFF.